Presented here are 11 T cell receptor beta chains from one specimen sequenced in a study of T cells in localized non-small cell lung cancer. Libraries were prepared by immunoSEQ multiplex PCR; TCRdb keeps only in-frame clonotypes and omits some of them. The table shows about 13,000 clones, with under 30% occurring only once. Material: lung tumor tissue, obtained before any cancer treatment. These receptors all come from a female donor of 60 years or more with stage I lung adenocarcinoma.

V and J are TRBV19 and TRBJ1-5; possible D gene TRBD1, 5 bases. The CDR3 totals 13 residues. The V end lost 7 bases, the J end lost 2 bases, and 9 bases lay between the germline ends. Germline V lookup: CDR1 LNHDA, CDR2 SQIVND (reference sequence). CDR3 sequence reads: CASTTVRNQPQHF. DNA of the CDR3: TGTGCCAGTACGACAGTTCGCAATCAGCCCCAGCATTTT.

The chain carries TRBV19 and TRBJ1-2; D gene ambiguous. The germline V and J ends were trimmed by 3 bases and 12 bases, with 20 bases remaining between them. The CDR3 has 14 amino acids. Germline CDR1 is LNHDA and CDR2 is SQIVND (reference sequence). CDR3 in DNA: TGTGCCAGTAGTATTCACGACGGAGCCTTAGAGGACACCTTC. Its protein product is CASSIHDGALEDTF.

The genes are TRBV4-1 and TRBJ2-3; 11 nucleotides agree with TRBD2. The CDR3 runs 16 residues. The V and J ends lost 0 bases and 5 bases, in that order; junction bases with no gene match: 4. Germline lookup yields CDR1 MGHRA and CDR2 YSYEKL. CDR3 sequence reads: CASSQETSGVVDTQYF. CDR3 DNA: TGCGCCAGCAGCCAAGAGACTAGCGGGGTCGTAGATACGCAGTATTTT.

The chain has TRBV19 and TRBJ2-3; D is ambiguous. V was pared by 3 bases and J by 2 bases, with 3 bases between. The germline V gene has CDR1 LNHDA and CDR2 SQIVND (reference sequence). The CDR3 is made up of 12 amino acids. The chain's CDR3 is CASSINTDTQYF. The CDR3 bases are TGTGCCAGTAGTATTAACACAGATACGCAGTATTTT.

The genes are TRBV19 and TRBJ1-4; 8 positions agree with TRBD1. Germline CDR1 and CDR2: LNHDA and SQIVND (reference sequence). V lost 3 bases and J lost 11; bases outside the gene matches: 5. This CDR3 has 13 residues. The CDR3 is CASSIDRGGKLFF. The CDR3 region has the DNA TGTGCCAGTAGTATCGACAGGGGCGGCAAACTGTTTTTT.

The table lists this clone with a few counts. The chain has TRBV6-8 and TRBJ1-1; D perhaps matches TRBD1 (5 bases). Trimming pared 8 bases from V and 2 bases from J, leaving 18 bases between. The CDR3 totals 15 residues. CDR1 and CDR2 (germline): MNHGY, SAAAGT. This CDR3 reads CASCVAGRVNTEAFF. The DNA for the CDR3 is TGTGCCAGCTGTGTGGCAGGGAGGGTTAACACTGAAGCTTTCTTT.

This clone appeared a few times. The chain uses TRBV11-3 and TRBJ2-1; 10 positions agree with TRBD2. Trimming took 2 bases from V and 4 from J; bases not matched to a gene: 2. The CDR3 runs to 15 residues. The germline gives CDR1 SGHNT, CDR2 YENEEA. DNA for the CDR3: TGTGCCAGCAGCTTATCTAGCGGGAGATACAATGAGCAGTTCTTC. Its translation is CASSLSSGRYNEQFF.

This clone was observed a handful of times. The rearrangement uses TRBV11-3 and TRBJ2-2; 8 nucleotides align to TRBD1. In germline, CDR1 is SGHNT, CDR2 YENEEA. V lost 3 bases and J lost 3; bases outside the gene matches: 3. The CDR3 loop spans 15 amino acids. The CDR3 loop reads CASSFLQGDTGELFF. In DNA form, the CDR3 reads TGTGCCAGCAGCTTCCTACAGGGGGACACCGGGGAGCTGTTTTTT.

In its sample, this clone was seen a few times. For the CDR3, the DNA is TGCGCCAGCAGTGAGACAGGAAACTATGGCTACACCTTC. It specifies CASSETGNYGYTF. The rearrangement joins TRBV10-2 to TRBJ1-2; maybe TRBD1 (5 bases). In germline, CDR1 is WSHSY, CDR2 SAAADI. CDR3 length: 13 residues. The V end was cut by 2 bases, the J end by 2 bases, with 6 bases between.

The chain carries TRBV7-5 and TRBJ2-3; TRBD2, as called in the table, went unchecked against the DNA. TRBV7-5 is termed a pseudogene. The CDR3 is made up of 17 amino acids. CDR3 amino acids: CASSFRTSGVGTDTQYF. CDR3 in DNA: TGTGCCAGCAGCTTCAGGACTAGCGGGGTTGGCACAGATACGCAGTATTTT.

V usage is TRBV6-8 and J usage is TRBJ2-3; D possibly corresponds to TRBD2 (5 bases). The CDR3 loop spans 13 amino acids. Germline CDR1 reads MNHGY; CDR2 reads SAAAGT. Trimming pared 8 bases from V and 2 bases from J, leaving 11 bases between. CDR3 DNA sequence: TGTGCCAGCGGCCCGGGGTACACAGATACGCAGTATTTT. Translating it yields CASGPGYTDTQYF.